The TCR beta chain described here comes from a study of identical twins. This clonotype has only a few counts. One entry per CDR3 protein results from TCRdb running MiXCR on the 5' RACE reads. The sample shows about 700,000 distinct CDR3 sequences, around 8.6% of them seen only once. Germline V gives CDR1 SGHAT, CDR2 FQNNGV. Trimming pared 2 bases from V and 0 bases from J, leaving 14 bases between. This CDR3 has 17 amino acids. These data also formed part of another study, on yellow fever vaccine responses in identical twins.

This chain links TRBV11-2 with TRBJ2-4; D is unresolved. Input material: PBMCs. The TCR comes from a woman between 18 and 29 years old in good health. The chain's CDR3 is CASSLRSGILAKNIQYF. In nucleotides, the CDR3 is TGTGCCAGCAGCTTAAGATCTGGGATACTAGCCAAAAACATTCAGTACTTC.